Listed here is a single T cell receptor beta chain. This entry belongs to a study of blood T cell repertoires in COVID-19. Participants classified as exposed had met a COVID-19 case within 2 weeks before study entry. Trimming stripped 3 bases from V and 2 bases from J, with 8 bases between. Germline V gene data show CDR1 as MNHNS and CDR2 as SASEGT. This CDR3 spans 13 amino acids. Sequenced by immunoSEQ multiplex PCR; TCRdb stores in-frame clones only, minus some. The sample contains roughly 190,000 clones, 84% of which appear only once. What was sequenced was PBMCs or T cells enriched from blood (not recorded which). The rearrangement joins TRBV6-1 to TRBJ2-7; possibly TRBD1 for D (6 bases). This TCR was sampled from a young woman who had been exposed to COVID-19. The DNA for the CDR3 is TGTGCCAGCAGTGATCCAGGGGCCTACGAGCAGTACTTC. Translated: CASSDPGAYEQYF.